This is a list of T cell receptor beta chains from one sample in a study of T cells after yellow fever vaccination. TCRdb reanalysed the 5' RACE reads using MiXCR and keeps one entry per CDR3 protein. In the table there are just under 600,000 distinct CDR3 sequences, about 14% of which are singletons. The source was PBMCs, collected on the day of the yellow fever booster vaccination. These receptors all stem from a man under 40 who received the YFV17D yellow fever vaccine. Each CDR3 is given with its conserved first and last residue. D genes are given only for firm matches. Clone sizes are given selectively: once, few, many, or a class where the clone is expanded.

cdr3_nt: TGTGCCAGCAGCGTCAGGGGGATTCGTGGCTACACCTTC
cdr3_aa: CASSVRGIRGYTF
d_call: TRBD1
j_call: TRBJ1-2
v_call: TRBV5-6
clone_size: NA
cdr3_length: 13

cdr3_nt: TGCGCCAGCAGCGAACGCTCTAGCGGGAGTTACGAGCAGTACTTC
cdr3_aa: CASSERSSGSYEQYF
d_call: TRBD2
j_call: TRBJ2-7
v_call: TRBV5-1
clone_size: NA
cdr3_length: 15

cdr3_nt: TGTGCCAGCCCCTCGGCGGGCCGCGAGCAGTTCTTC
cdr3_aa: CASPSAGREQFF
d_call: NA
j_call: TRBJ2-1
v_call: TRBV6-7
clone_size: few
cdr3_length: 12

cdr3_nt: TGCGCCAGCAACTTAAGGGACACAGATACGCAGTATTTT
cdr3_aa: CASNLRDTDTQYF
d_call: NA
j_call: TRBJ2-3
v_call: TRBV5-1
clone_size: NA
cdr3_length: 13

cdr3_nt: TGTGCCAGCAGTCAAGGACTAGCGGGATTGTCTAGGGAGCAGTTCTTC
cdr3_aa: CASSQGLAGLSREQFF
d_call: TRBD2
j_call: TRBJ2-1
v_call: TRBV27
clone_size: many
cdr3_length: 16

cdr3_nt: TGTGCCAGTATAGGGCCTACCTACGAGCAGTACTTC
cdr3_aa: CASIGPTYEQYF
d_call: NA
j_call: TRBJ2-7
v_call: TRBV19
clone_size: few
cdr3_length: 12

cdr3_nt: TGTGCCAGCAGTTACGCATGGGGACAGGGCCTGGCCAAAAACATTCAGTACTTC
cdr3_aa: CASSYAWGQGLAKNIQYF
d_call: TRBD1
j_call: TRBJ2-4
v_call: TRBV6-5
clone_size: NA
cdr3_length: 18

cdr3_nt: TGCGCCAGCAGCTTGGGGACAGGGGGTCTTGTGGATACGCAGTATTTT
cdr3_aa: CASSLGTGGLVDTQYF
d_call: TRBD1
j_call: TRBJ2-3
v_call: TRBV5-1
clone_size: few
cdr3_length: 16

cdr3_nt: TGCGCCAGCAGCCAAGTATCGGGAGAGACCAATGAGCAGTTCTTC
cdr3_aa: CASSQVSGETNEQFF
d_call: NA
j_call: TRBJ2-1
v_call: TRBV4-3
clone_size: NA
cdr3_length: 15

cdr3_nt: TGTGCCAGCAGTTCAGGACCACAAGAGACCCAGTACTTC
cdr3_aa: CASSSGPQETQYF
d_call: NA
j_call: TRBJ2-5
v_call: TRBV6-4
clone_size: many
cdr3_length: 13

cdr3_nt: TGTGCCAGCAGTTACTCGCCAATATACGGGCAAGCTTTCTTT
cdr3_aa: CASSYSPIYGQAFF
d_call: NA
j_call: TRBJ1-1
v_call: TRBV6-5
clone_size: NA
cdr3_length: 14

cdr3_nt: TGTGCCAGCAGTTCAACAGGGATTGGTGGCTACACCTTC
cdr3_aa: CASSSTGIGGYTF
d_call: NA
j_call: TRBJ1-2
v_call: TRBV6-5
clone_size: NA
cdr3_length: 13

cdr3_nt: TGCGCCAGCAGCTTGGTCGCCTACAACACCGGGGAGCTGTTTTTT
cdr3_aa: CASSLVAYNTGELFF
d_call: NA
j_call: TRBJ2-2
v_call: TRBV5-1
clone_size: many
cdr3_length: 15

cdr3_nt: TGTGCCAGCAGCGTTGGGCGGAATTACTTCACAGATACGCAGTATTTT
cdr3_aa: CASSVGRNYFTDTQYF
d_call: NA
j_call: TRBJ2-3
v_call: TRBV9
clone_size: once
cdr3_length: 16

cdr3_nt: TGTGCCACCAGTGATTTGCATAGGGCGGGAGTCCCCTACAATGAGCAGTTCTTC
cdr3_aa: CATSDLHRAGVPYNEQFF
d_call: TRBD2
j_call: TRBJ2-1
v_call: TRBV24-1
clone_size: NA
cdr3_length: 18

cdr3_nt: TGTGCCAGCAGCCACCCCACACAGGAATTAGATACGCAGTATTTT
cdr3_aa: CASSHPTQELDTQYF
d_call: NA
j_call: TRBJ2-3
v_call: TRBV7-6
clone_size: NA
cdr3_length: 15

cdr3_nt: TGTGCCACCAAGGGTGCGGGAGGCGCCTACGAGCAGTACTTC
cdr3_aa: CATKGAGGAYEQYF
d_call: TRBD2
j_call: TRBJ2-7
v_call: TRBV10-3
clone_size: NA
cdr3_length: 14

cdr3_nt: TGTGCCAGCAGCCCTAGCGGGAGCCAATACAATGAGCAGTTCTTC
cdr3_aa: CASSPSGSQYNEQFF
d_call: TRBD2
j_call: TRBJ2-1
v_call: TRBV7-2
clone_size: many
cdr3_length: 15

cdr3_nt: TGTGCCAGCAGTTATCTCCCGGCAGGGTCCTACGAGCAGTACTTC
cdr3_aa: CASSYLPAGSYEQYF
d_call: NA
j_call: TRBJ2-7
v_call: TRBV12-3/TRBV12-4
clone_size: NA
cdr3_length: 15

cdr3_nt: TGTGCCAGCAGCTACTCGGGAGGGCCAAGGATTGAGCAGTTCTTC
cdr3_aa: CASSYSGGPRIEQFF
d_call: TRBD2
j_call: TRBJ2-1
v_call: TRBV7-3
clone_size: many
cdr3_length: 15

cdr3_nt: TGTGCCAGCAGCGTCCCCGGAGGCGGGAGGCGCAATGAGCAGTTCTTC
cdr3_aa: CASSVPGGGRRNEQFF
d_call: TRBD2
j_call: TRBJ2-1
v_call: TRBV9
clone_size: NA
cdr3_length: 16